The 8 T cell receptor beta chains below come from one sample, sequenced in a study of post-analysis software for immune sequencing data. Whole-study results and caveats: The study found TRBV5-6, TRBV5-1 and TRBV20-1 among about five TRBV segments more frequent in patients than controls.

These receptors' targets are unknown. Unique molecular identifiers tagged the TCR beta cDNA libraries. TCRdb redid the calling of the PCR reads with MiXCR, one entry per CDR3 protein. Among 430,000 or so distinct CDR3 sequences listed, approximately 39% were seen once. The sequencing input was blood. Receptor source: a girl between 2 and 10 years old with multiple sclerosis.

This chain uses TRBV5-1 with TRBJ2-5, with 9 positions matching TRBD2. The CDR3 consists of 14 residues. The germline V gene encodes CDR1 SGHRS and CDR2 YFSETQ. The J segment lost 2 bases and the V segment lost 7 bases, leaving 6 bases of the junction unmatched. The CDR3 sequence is CASRIAGGQETQYF. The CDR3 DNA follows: TGCGCCAGCCGCATCGCGGGGGGGCAAGAGACCCAGTACTTC.

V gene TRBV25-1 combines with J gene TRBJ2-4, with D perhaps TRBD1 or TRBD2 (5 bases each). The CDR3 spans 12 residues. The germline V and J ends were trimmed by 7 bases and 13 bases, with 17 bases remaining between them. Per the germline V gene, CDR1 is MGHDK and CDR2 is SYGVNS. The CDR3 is CASTRGEGEQYF. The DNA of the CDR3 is TGTGCCAGCACCCGAGGTGAAGGGGAGCAGTACTTC.

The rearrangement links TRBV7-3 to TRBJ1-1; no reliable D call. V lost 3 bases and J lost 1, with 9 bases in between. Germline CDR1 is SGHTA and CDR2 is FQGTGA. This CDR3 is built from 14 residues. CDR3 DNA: TGTGCCAGCAGCTTGGACTACCAGAACACTGAAGCTTTCTTT. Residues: CASSLDYQNTEAFF.

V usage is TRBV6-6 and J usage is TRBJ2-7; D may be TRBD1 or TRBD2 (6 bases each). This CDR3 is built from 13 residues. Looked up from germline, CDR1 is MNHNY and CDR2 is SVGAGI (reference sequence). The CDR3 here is CASSPGATYEQYF. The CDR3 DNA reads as TGTGCTAGCTCCCCGGGGGCCACCTACGAGCAGTACTTC.

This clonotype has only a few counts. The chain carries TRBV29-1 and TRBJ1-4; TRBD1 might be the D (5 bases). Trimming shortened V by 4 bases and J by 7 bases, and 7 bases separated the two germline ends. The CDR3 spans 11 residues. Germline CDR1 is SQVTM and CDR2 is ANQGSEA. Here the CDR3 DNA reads TGCAGCGTTGCGCAGGGTGAAAAACTGTTTTTT. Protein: CSVAQGEKLFF.

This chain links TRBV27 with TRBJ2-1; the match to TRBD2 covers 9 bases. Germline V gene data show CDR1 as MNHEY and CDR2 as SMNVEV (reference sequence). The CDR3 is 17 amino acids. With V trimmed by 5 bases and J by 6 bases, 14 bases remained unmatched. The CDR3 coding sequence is TGTGCCAGCAGTCCTATACAAATAGCGGGAGTAGGCAATGAGCAGTTCTTC. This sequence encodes CASSPIQIAGVGNEQFF.

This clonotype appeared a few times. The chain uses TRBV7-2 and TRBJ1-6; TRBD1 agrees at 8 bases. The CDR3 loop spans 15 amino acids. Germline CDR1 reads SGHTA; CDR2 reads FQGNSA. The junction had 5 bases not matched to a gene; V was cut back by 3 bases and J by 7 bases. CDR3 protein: CASSFQGAWNSPLHF. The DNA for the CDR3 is TGTGCCAGCAGCTTCCAGGGGGCTTGGAATTCACCCCTCCACTTT.

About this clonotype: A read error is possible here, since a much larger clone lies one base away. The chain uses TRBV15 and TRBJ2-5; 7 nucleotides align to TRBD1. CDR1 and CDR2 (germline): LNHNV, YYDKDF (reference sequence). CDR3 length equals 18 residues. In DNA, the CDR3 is TGTGCCACCAGCAGAGATCCGGACAGGTGGAAACTCCAAGGGACCCAGTACTTC. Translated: CATSRDPDRWKLQGTQYF.